The 2 T cell receptor beta chains given below trace back to one sample, sequenced in a study of cytomegalovirus exposure and HLA in healthy donors. The PCR ran on 60 Vbeta and 13 Jbeta primers. Method: immunoSEQ multiplex PCR; TCRdb's copy keeps in-frame clones and lacks some. This table holds 25,000 to 40,000 clones, less than 70% found once. The sequenced sample was PBMCs. The source is a man in his fifties in good health and CMV-seropositive.

This rearrangement joins TRBV18 to TRBJ1-5, with 11 bases matching TRBD1. Trimming took 3 bases from V and 3 from J; bases not matched to a gene: 4. Per germline, CDR1 KGHSH and CDR2 LQKENI. CDR3 length equals 16 residues. The CDR3 here is CASSPGTGGFNQPQHF. In DNA, the CDR3 is TGTGCCAGCTCACCCGGGACAGGGGGTTTCAATCAGCCCCAGCATTTT.

This chain uses TRBV7-7 with TRBJ2-1; 11 bases fit TRBD2. CDR3 length equals 14 residues. Per germline, CDR1 SSHAT and CDR2 FNYEAQ (reference sequence). The J segment lost 7 bases and the V segment lost 5 bases, leaving 4 bases of the junction unmatched. This CDR3 reads CASSPTSGGNEQFF. CDR3 DNA sequence: TGTGCCAGCAGCCCAACTAGCGGGGGTAATGAGCAGTTCTTC.